This TCR beta chain was profiled in a study of T cell responses to AZD1222 COVID-19 vaccine. The overall study: Some second doses came at about 4 weeks and others at about 12 weeks; these were pooled. Regarding the study as a whole: Nearly half of spike-specific TCRs reportedly target variant regions that are unmutated in the B.1.351 and B.1.1.7 variants. Repertoires in all cases were sampled only once the peak T cell response had passed.

This CDR3 region has 13 residues. The germline V and J ends were trimmed by 2 bases and 4 bases, with 9 bases remaining between them. Per germline, CDR1 PRHDT and CDR2 FYEKMQ (reference sequence). Method: immunoSEQ multiplex PCR; TCRdb's copy keeps in-frame clones and lacks some. In the table there are about 160,000 clones, about 91% of which are singletons. Comment on this clone: Its antigen is not identified.

The clonotype was recovered from an adult in good health. This sample comprised peripheral blood, obtained on day 0 of AZD1222 vaccination. J is TRBJ2-7 and V is TRBV13, with D possibly being TRBD1 (5 bases). CDR3 sequence (DNA): TGTGCCAGCAGCTTAAGTGGGGCTTACGAGCAGTACTTC. Protein sequence: CASSLSGAYEQYF. Looking up the rest from reference TRBV13 and TRBJ2-7 gives the full variable domain: AAGVIQSPRHLIKEKRETATLKCYPIPRHDTVYWYQQGPGQDPQFLISFYEKMQSDKGSIPDRFSAQQFSDYHSELNMSSLELGDSALYFCASSLSGAYEQYFGPGTRLTVT.